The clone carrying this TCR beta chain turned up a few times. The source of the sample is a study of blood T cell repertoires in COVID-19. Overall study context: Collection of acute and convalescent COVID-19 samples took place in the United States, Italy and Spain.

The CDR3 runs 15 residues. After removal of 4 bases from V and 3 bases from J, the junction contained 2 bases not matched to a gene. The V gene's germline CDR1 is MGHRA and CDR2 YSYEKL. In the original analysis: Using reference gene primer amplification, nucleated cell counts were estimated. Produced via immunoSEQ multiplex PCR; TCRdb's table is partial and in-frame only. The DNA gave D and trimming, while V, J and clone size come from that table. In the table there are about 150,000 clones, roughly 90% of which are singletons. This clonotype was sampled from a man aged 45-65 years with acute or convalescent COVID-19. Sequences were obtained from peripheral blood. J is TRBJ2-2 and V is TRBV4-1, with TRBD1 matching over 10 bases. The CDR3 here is CASSRGQGYTGELFF. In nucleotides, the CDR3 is TGCGCCAGCAGCCGGGGACAGGGGTACACCGGGGAGCTGTTTTTT.